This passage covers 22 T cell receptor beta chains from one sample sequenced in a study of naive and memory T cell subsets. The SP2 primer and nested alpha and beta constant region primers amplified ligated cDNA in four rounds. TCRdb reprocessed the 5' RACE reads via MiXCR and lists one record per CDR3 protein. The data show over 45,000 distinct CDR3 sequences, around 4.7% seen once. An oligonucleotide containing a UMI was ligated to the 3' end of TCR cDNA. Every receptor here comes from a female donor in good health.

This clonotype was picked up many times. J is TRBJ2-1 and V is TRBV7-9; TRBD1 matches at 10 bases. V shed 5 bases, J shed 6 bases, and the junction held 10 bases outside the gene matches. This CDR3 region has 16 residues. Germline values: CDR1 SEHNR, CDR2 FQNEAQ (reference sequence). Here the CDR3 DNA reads TGTGCCAGCAGCCTCCGACAGGGGGCGAATATCAATGAGCAGTTCTTC. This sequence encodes CASSLRQGANINEQFF.

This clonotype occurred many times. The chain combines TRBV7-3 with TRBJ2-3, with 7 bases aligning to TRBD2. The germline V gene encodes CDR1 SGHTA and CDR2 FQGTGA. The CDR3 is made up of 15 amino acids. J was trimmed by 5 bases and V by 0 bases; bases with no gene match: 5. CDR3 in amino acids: CASSLTPSGGDTQYF. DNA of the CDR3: TGTGCCAGCAGCTTAACCCCTAGCGGTGGAGATACGCAGTATTTT.

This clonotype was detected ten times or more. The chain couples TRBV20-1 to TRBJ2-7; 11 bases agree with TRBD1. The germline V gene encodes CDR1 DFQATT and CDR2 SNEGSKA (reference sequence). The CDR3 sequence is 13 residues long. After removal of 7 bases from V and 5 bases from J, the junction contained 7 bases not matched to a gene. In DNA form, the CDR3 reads TGCAGTGGGGGGACAGGGGGGATCAACGAGCAGTACTTC. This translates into CSGGTGGINEQYF.

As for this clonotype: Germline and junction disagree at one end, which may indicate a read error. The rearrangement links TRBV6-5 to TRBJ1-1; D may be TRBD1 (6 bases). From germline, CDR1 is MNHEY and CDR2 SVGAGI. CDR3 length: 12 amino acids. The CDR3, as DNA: TGTGCCGGCAGCCCGGGACATACTGAAGCTTTCTTT. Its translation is CAGSPGHTEAFF.

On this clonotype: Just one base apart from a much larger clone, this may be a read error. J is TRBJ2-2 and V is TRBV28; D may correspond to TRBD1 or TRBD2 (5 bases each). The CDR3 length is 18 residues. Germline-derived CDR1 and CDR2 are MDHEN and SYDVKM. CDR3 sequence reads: CASGLSGQGRVGTGELFF. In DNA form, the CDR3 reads TGTGCCAGCGGTTTAAGTGGGCAGGGACGAGTTGGGACCGGGGAGCTGTTTTTT.

The CDR3 DNA reads TGCGCCAGCAGCCACGGACAGAAGATGCGGGACAGGATTTTTGCAGGCACAGATACGCAGTATTTT. Protein product: CASSHGQKMRDRIFAGTDTQYF. V is TRBV5-1 and J is TRBJ2-3, with TRBD1 identical over 8 bases. The CDR3 totals 22 residues. The germline V gene has CDR1 SGHRS and CDR2 YFSETQ. Trimming removed 4 bases from V and 1 base from J; junction bases left unmatched: 26.

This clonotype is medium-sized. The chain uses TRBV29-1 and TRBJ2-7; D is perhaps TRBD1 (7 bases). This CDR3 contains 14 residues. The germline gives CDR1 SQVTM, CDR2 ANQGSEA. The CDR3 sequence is CSLARDSRAYEQYF. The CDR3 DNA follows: TGCAGTTTGGCGCGGGACAGTAGGGCCTACGAGCAGTACTTC.

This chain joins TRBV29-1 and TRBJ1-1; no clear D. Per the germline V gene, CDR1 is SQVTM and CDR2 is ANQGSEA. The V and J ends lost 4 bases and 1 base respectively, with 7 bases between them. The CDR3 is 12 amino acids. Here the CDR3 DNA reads TGCAGCGTTGGACAAAAGAACACTGAAGCTTTCTTT. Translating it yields CSVGQKNTEAFF.

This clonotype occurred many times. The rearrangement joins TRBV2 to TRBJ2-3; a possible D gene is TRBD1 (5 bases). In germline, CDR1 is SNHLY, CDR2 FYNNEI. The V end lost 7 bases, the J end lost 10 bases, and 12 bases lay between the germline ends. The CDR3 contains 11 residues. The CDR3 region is CASKGKGAQYF. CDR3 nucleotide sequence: TGTGCCAGCAAGGGGAAAGGGGCGCAGTATTTT. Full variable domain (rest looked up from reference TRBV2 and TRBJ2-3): EPEVTQTPSHQVTQMGQEVILRCVPISNHLYFYWYRQILGQKVEFLVSFYNNEISEKSEIFDDQFSVERPDGSNFTLKIRSTKLEDSAMYFCASKGKGAQYFGPGTRLTVL.

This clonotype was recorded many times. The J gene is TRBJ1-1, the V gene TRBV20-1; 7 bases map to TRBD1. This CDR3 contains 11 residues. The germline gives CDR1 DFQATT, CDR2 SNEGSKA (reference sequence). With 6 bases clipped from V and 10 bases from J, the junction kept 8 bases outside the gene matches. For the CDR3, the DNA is TGCAGTGCGGGAGAGGGACAGTCAGCTTTCTTT. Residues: CSAGEGQSAFF.

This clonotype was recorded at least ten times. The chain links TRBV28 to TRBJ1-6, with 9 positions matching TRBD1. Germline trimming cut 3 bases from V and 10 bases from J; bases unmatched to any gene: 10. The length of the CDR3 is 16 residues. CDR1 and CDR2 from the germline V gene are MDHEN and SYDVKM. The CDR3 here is CASSFVHGTGYSPLHF. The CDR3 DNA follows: TGTGCCAGCAGTTTTGTGCACGGGACAGGGTACTCACCCCTCCACTTT.

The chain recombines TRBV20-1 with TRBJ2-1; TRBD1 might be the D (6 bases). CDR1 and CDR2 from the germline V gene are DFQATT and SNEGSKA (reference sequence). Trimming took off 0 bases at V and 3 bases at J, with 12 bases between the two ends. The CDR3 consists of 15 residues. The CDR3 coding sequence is TGCAGTGCTAGAGAACAGGGAAGAGTCTACAATGAGCAGTTCTTC. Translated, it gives CSAREQGRVYNEQFF.

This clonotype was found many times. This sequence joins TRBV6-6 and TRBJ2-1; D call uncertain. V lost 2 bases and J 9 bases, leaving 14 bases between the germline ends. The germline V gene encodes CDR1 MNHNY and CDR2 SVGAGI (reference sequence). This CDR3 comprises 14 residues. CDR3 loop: CASSYLLGQGEQFF. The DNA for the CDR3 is TGTGCCAGCAGTTACCTGCTAGGGCAAGGTGAGCAGTTCTTC.

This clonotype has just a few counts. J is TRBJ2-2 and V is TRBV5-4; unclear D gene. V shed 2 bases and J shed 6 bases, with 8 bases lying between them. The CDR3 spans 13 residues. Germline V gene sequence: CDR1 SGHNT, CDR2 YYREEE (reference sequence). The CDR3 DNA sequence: TGTGCCAGCAGCTTACGCAGCGCCGGGGAGCTGTTTTTT. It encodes CASSLRSAGELFF.

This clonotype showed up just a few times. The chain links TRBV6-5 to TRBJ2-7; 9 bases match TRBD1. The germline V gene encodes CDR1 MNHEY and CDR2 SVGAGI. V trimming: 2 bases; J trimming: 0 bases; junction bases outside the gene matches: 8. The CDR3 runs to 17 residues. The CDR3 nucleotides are TGTGCCAGCAGTTACGCGGGACAGGGTTGGGGCTCCTACGAGCAGTACTTC. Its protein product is CASSYAGQGWGSYEQYF.

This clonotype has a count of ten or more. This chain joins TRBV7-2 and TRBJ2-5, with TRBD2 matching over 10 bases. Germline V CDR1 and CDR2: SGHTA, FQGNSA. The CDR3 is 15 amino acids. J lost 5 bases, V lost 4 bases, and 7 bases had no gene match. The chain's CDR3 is CASSSGLAPWETQYF. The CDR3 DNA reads TGTGCCAGCAGCTCGGGACTAGCGCCCTGGGAGACCCAGTACTTC.

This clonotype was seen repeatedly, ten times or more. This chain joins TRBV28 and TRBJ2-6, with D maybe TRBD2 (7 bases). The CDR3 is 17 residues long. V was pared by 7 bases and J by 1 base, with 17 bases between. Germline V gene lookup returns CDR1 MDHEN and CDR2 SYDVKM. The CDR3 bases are TGTGCCAGCAAGTCGGGGGGACAAAGATCTGGGGCCAACGTCCTGACTTTC. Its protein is CASKSGGQRSGANVLTF.

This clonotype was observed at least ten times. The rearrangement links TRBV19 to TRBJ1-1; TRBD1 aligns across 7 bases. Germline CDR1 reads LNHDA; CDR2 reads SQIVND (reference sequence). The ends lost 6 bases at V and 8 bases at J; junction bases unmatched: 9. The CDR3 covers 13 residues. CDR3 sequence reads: CASRDDRVSEAFF. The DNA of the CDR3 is TGTGCCAGTAGAGACGACAGGGTAAGCGAAGCTTTCTTT.

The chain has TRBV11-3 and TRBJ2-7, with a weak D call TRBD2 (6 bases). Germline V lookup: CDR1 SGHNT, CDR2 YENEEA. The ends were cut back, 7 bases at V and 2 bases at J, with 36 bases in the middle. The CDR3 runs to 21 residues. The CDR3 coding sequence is TGTGCCAGCAAGAGTCTCCCCGAGGGTAGCGGAGTGATTTCCATTCCCTACGAGCAGTACTTC. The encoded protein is CASKSLPEGSGVISIPYEQYF.

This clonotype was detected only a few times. CDR3 sequence reads: CASSESGAGVGPDTQYF. For the CDR3, the DNA is TGCGCCAGCAGTGAGTCGGGAGCGGGAGTTGGCCCAGATACGCAGTATTTT. V gene TRBV10-1 combines with J gene TRBJ2-3; 8 bases map to TRBD2. Looked up from germline, CDR1 is WNHNN and CDR2 is SYGVQD (reference sequence). The V gene end was trimmed by 0 bases and the J gene end by 4 bases; junction bases not matched to a gene: 9. This CDR3 has 17 residues.

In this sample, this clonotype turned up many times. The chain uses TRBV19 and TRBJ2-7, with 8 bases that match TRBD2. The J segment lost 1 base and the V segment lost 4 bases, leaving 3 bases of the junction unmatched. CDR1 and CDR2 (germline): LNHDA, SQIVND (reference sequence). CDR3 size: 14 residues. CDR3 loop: CASSKAGESYEQYF. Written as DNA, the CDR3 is TGTGCCAGTAGTAAAGCGGGAGAGTCCTACGAGCAGTACTTC.

The CDR3 DNA is TGTGCCAGCAGTTACAGCGCGAGGGCGGTAGGGGCAGATACGCAGTATTTT. Its protein is CASSYSARAVGADTQYF. This chain connects TRBV6-2 or TRBV6-3 to TRBJ2-3, with D perhaps TRBD1 or TRBD2 (5 bases each). Between the trimmed V and J ends, which lost 2 bases and 4 bases, there was a span of 19 bases. Germline-derived CDR1 and CDR2 are MNHEY and SVGEGT. The CDR3 runs 17 residues.